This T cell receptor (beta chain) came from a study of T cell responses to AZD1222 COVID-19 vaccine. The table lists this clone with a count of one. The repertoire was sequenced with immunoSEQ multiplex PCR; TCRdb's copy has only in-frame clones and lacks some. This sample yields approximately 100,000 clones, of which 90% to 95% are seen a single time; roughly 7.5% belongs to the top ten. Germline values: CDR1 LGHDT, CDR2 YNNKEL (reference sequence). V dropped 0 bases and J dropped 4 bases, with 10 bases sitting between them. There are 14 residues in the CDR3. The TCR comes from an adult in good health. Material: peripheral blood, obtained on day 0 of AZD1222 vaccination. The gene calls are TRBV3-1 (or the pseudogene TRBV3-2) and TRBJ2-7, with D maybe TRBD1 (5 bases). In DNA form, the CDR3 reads TGTGCCAGCAGCCAAGAGGGCAGGGCTTACGAGCAGTACTTC. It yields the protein CASSQEGRAYEQYF.